The clone carrying this T cell receptor beta chain occurred a few times. Its target is not known. This sample is drawn from a study of T-cell memory formation after mild COVID-19. Study-level information: There were largely donor-specific TCR clusters.

This CDR3 spans 13 amino acids. The J segment lost 5 bases and the V segment lost 7 bases, leaving 4 bases of the junction unmatched. Germline assignment: CDR1 KGHDR and CDR2 SFDVKD. Study-wide results and caveats: Pre-infection memory held some responding clones, suggesting pre-existing cross-reactive T cells responded. Later expanders leaned CD4+, whereas day 15 to 85 contracting clones were balanced CD4/CD8.

TCRdb processed the 5' RACE reads anew with MiXCR; each CDR3 protein has one entry. The sample shows hundreds of thousands of distinct CDR3 sequences, around a sixth of them seen only once. Sequencing used PBMCs or a T cell subset sorted from them (not recorded which). The chain has TRBV24-1 and TRBJ1-1; 9 positions match TRBD1. This clonotype was obtained from a man younger than 30 who had mild COVID-19 (a few samples of this study predate the infection). Cell type and time point are not known. Here the CDR3 reads CATSGQGTTEAFF. DNA for the CDR3: TGTGCCACCAGCGGACAGGGGACGACTGAAGCTTTCTTT.